This T cell receptor beta chain comes out of a study of blood T cell repertoires in COVID-19. Clinical history reported by participants formed the basis on which cohorts were assigned. The CDR3 is made up of 13 amino acids. Trimming stripped 7 bases from V and 4 bases from J, with 12 bases between. From germline, CDR1 is WNHNN and CDR2 SYGVQD (reference sequence). Assay used: immunoSEQ multiplex PCR; TCRdb lists only in-frame clones, some missing. The sample carries about 190,000 clones, around 83% recorded once. The gene calls are TRBV10-1 and TRBJ2-3, with D uncertain. The TCR was taken from a woman in her forties in a cohort exposed to, infected with or recovered from COVID-19 (not recorded which). Sequenced material: PBMCs or T cells enriched from blood (not recorded which). CDR3 protein: CASTPDLADTQYF. The CDR3 DNA reads TGCGCCAGCACTCCCGACTTGGCAGATACGCAGTATTTT.